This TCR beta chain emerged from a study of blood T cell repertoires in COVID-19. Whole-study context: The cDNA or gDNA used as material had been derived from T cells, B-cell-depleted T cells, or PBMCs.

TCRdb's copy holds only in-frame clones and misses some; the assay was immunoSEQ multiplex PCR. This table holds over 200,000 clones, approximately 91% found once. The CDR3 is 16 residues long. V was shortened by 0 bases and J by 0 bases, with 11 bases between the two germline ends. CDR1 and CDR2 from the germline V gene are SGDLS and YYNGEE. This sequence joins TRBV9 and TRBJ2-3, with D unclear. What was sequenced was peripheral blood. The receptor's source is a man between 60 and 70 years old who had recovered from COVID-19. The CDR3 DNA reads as TGTGCCAGCAGCGTAGGACTGGTCACGAGCACAGATACGCAGTATTTT. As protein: CASSVGLVTSTDTQYF.